This T cell receptor (beta chain) derives from a study of T-cell reconstitution after alpha-beta-depleted transplantation in children. Germline assignment: CDR1 SGHRS and CDR2 YFSETQ. The CDR3 runs 13 residues. This clonotype was seen at least ten times. The junction does not match germline at one end; this may be a read error. Unique molecular identifiers tagged the TCRbeta library. From the PCR reads, TCRdb called clonotypes with MiXCR, one entry per CDR3 protein. The profile shows about 500,000 distinct CDR3 sequences, less than 35% of them singletons. The source of this sequence is a human donor who donated a stem cell graft to a child with aplastic anemia. Sequenced here: PBMCs from the stem cell graft donor, sampled from the stem cell graft. The chain carries TRBV5-1 and TRBJ2-7, with TRBD2 as a possible D gene (6 bases). The CDR3 DNA follows: TGTGCCAGCTCTCTCGGAGGGGACTACGAGCAGTACTTC. Protein product: CASSLGGDYEQYF.